The following is a T cell receptor beta chain sequence with its context. The data belong to a study of shared clonotypes between healthy human individuals. Deletions cut 8 bases from V and 4 bases from J, with 8 bases between. The germline gives CDR1 SNHLY, CDR2 FYNNEI. This CDR3 has 11 residues. TCRdb keeps only in-frame clones here, not all; method: immunoSEQ multiplex PCR. The data show roughly 500,000 clones, about four fifths seen once. V gene TRBV2 combines with J gene TRBJ1-2; D remains ambiguous. Sequenced input: PBMCs. The source is a middle-aged woman in good health. Some clones in this sample may be carry-over from other donors' samples. In DNA, the CDR3 is TGTGCCAGCGGGCAAGCCTATGGCTACACCTTC. It is translated as CASGQAYGYTF.